The sequence of this TCR beta chain was determined in a study of tumor-infiltrating lymphocytes in primary liver carcinoma. Points from the study as a whole: Reduced overlap was seen in tumor-adjacent and tumor-blood pairs versus tumor region pairs. Top clones occupying all five tumor regions numbered only about 8-25%.

In regard to this clonotype: Its antigen is unknown.

RNA and DNA were co-extracted from roughly 20-30 mg of unsorted bulk tissue. Production of TCR beta cDNA used 500 ng total RNA together with a constant-region primer. TCR beta libraries came from three nested multiplex PCR rounds using slightly modified ARM-PCR. Running about 11 cycles apiece, the first two PCR rounds relied on TRBV1-TRBV30 forward primers together with a C-beta reverse primer. Each CDR3 protein gets one entry after TCRdb re-called the multiplex PCR reads with MiXCR. Of 100,000 or so distinct CDR3 sequences in the sample, roughly four fifths were seen once. Between the trimmed V and J ends, which lost 8 bases and 4 bases, there was a span of 12 bases. CDR3 size: 13 residues.

This chain joins TRBV12-3 or TRBV12-4 and TRBJ1-5; D remains ambiguous. The sample consisted of liver tumor tissue from sampling region 3. Subset given: tumor region T3, left-lateral pole. The clonotype was recovered from a man aged 40-49 years with primary liver carcinoma and hepatitis B virus infection. The CDR3 protein is CASGLWPNQPQHF. In DNA, the CDR3 is TGTGCCAGCGGCCTTTGGCCTAATCAGCCCCAGCATTTT.